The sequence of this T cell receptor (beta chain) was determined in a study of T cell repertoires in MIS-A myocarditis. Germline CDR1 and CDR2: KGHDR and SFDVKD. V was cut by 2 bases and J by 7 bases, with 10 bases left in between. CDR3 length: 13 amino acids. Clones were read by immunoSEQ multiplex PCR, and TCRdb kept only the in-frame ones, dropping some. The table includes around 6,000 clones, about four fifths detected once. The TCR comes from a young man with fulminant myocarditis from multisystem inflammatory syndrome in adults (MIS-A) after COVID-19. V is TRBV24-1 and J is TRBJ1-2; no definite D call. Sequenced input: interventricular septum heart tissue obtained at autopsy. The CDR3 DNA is TGTGCCACCAGTGATTCGGCACTCGGTGGCTACACCTTC. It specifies CATSDSALGGYTF.